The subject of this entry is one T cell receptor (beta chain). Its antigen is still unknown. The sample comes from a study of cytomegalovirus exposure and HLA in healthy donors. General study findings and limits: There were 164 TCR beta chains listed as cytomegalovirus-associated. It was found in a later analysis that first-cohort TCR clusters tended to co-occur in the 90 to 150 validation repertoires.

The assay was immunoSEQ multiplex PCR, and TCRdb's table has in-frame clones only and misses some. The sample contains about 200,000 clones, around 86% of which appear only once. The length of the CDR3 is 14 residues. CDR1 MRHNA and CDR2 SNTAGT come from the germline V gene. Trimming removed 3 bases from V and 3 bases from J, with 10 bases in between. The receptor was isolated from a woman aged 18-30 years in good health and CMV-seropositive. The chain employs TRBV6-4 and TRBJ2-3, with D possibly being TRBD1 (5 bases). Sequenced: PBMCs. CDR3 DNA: TGTGCCAGCAGTGAGCAGGGCTCAACAGATACGCAGTATTTT. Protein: CASSEQGSTDTQYF.